The clone carrying this T cell receptor (beta chain) was counted between two and nine times. Its cognate antigen is unknown. The source of the sample is a study of blood T cells in healthy people across ages. Notes on the study in general: Age brought a roughly linear fall in TCR beta diversity measured per million T cells. A strong correlation was found between TCR beta diversity and the percentage of naive T cells.

Using a J-beta primer mix together with a sample-barcoded 5' primer, a second PCR was run for roughly 7 to 12 cycles. A template-switch adaptor that had 12 random nucleotides put a tag on each cDNA molecule. TCRdb re-analysed the 5' RACE reads in MiXCR, keeping a single row per CDR3 protein. This sample has about a million distinct CDR3 sequences; around 46% occur once, and the top ten carry 13%. The CDR3 has 17 amino acids. CDR1 and CDR2 (germline): MNHEY, SVGEGT. Trimming cost V 0 bases and J 5 bases, with 19 bases left between them. Each sample yielded at least 6.5 million isolated PBMCs. The sequence came from a man in his thirties or forties in good health. Sequencing was carried out using blood. J is TRBJ2-5 and V is TRBV6-2 or TRBV6-3; no clear D gene. In DNA, the CDR3 is TGTGCCAGCAGTTACTCGGTGAAGAGAGGCGATTGGGAGACCCAGTACTTC. Protein product: CASSYSVKRGDWETQYF.